Given below is one T cell receptor beta chain in context. No antigen is known for it. This specimen belongs to a study of long-term antiretroviral therapy in people with HIV. This was the immunoSEQ v3.0 assay at survey level. Method: immunoSEQ multiplex PCR; TCRdb's copy keeps in-frame clones and lacks some. The profile shows 10,000 to 12,000 clones, roughly 80% of them singletons. The CDR3 spans 14 residues. With 6 bases clipped from V and 5 bases from J, the junction kept 8 bases outside the gene matches. Germline CDR1 and CDR2: LNHDA and SQIVND (reference sequence). Whole-study findings and limits: Dominant in the repertoire at all time points were clones expanded before ART.

This receptor was identified in a man aged 35-49 years with HIV. This chain connects TRBV19 to TRBJ2-7, with 9 bases aligning to TRBD1. The sample consisted of unsorted PBMCs, taken 1.2 years after starting antiretroviral therapy. The CDR3 DNA reads TGTGCCAGTAGCTCGGGACAGGGAGAGGACGAGCAGTACTTC. Amino acids: CASSSGQGEDEQYF.